One T cell receptor beta chain is described in this entry. The antigen is unknown. Those with chemo-refractory metastatic non-small-cell lung cancer were treated with focal radiation combined with CTLA-4 blockade using ipilimumab. Per germline, CDR1 MNHNS and CDR2 SASEGT. The CDR3 has 13 amino acids. The V end lost 5 bases, the J end lost 7 bases, and 14 bases lay between the germline ends. These data are taken from a study of radiotherapy plus CTLA-4 blockade in lung cancer. Study at large: Of the patients, 15% to 20% showed objective responses and approximately 34% attained disease control.

Study-level results: Early blood T cell clone dynamics reportedly forecast response best, with interferon-beta. Clones derived from tumor TCRs expanded in blood after radiotherapy plus ipilimumab.

Generated by immunoSEQ multiplex PCR, the TCRdb table keeps only in-frame clones and is missing some. The table shows about 80,000 clones, with about 88% occurring only once. The rearrangement joins TRBV6-1 to TRBJ1-2; D may be TRBD1 (6 bases). The TCR sequence derives from a human donor with non-small cell lung cancer who had stable disease on radiotherapy plus ipilimumab. The sequences come from peripheral blood, collected from a patient treated with radiotherapy plus ipilimumab. For the CDR3, the DNA is TGTGCCAGCAGTTTATCAGGGGCGGGTGGCTACACCTTC. Translated: CASSLSGAGGYTF.